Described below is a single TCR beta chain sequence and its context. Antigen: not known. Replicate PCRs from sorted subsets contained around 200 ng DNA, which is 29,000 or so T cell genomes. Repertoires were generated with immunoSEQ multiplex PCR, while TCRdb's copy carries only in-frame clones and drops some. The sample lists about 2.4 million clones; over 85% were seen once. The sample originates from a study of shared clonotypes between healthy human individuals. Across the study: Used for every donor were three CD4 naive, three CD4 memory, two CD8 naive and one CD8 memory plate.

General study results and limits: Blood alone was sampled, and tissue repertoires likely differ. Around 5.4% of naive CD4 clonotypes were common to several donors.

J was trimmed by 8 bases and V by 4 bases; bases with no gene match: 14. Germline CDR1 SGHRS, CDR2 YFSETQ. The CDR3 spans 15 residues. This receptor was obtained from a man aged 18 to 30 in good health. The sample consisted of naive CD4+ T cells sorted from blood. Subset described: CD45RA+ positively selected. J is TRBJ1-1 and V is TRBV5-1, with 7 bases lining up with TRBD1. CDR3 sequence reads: CASSPETHRGTEAFF. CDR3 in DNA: TGCGCCAGCAGCCCGGAAACTCACAGGGGCACAGAAGCTTTCTTT.